This T cell receptor (beta chain) was retrieved from a study of blood T cell repertoires in COVID-19. Whole-study context: Sources were T cells, B-cell-depleted T cells, or PBMCs; the material itself was cDNA or gDNA.

Everyone who took part was roughly 18 to 89 years old, and they came from about 25 US areas. Method: immunoSEQ multiplex PCR; TCRdb's copy keeps in-frame clones and lacks some. The sample includes roughly 200,000 clones, about 84% of them seen just once. Germline V gene lookup returns CDR1 MDHEN and CDR2 SYDVKM. Trimming cost V 5 bases and J 7 bases; bases outside gene matches: 3. The CDR3 sequence is 12 residues long. This chain connects TRBV28 to TRBJ1-1; 8 bases align to TRBD1. This receptor was identified in a middle-aged man with acute COVID-19. The sequencing input was PBMCs or T cells enriched from blood (not recorded which). The CDR3: CASSVTGGEAFF. For the CDR3, the DNA is TGTGCCAGCAGTGTCACAGGGGGTGAAGCTTTCTTT.